Each of the 2 T cell receptor beta chains below was sequenced from the same sample in a study of T cell responses to AZD1222 COVID-19 vaccine. Sequencing used immunoSEQ multiplex PCR; TCRdb keeps in-frame clones, though not all of them. Altogether some 140,000 clones are present, roughly nine tenths being singletons, with the ten largest covering over 9%. The sample here was peripheral blood, taken 28 days after the second AZD1222 dose. These receptors all come from an adult who received the AZD1222 COVID-19 vaccine.

This sequence joins TRBV2 and TRBJ1-1; the D is unclear. Trimming cost V 10 bases and J 0 bases, with 15 bases left between them. Germline CDR1 and CDR2: SNHLY and FYNNEI. The CDR3 sequence is 14 residues long. CDR3 residues: CATTPEAVNTEAFF. DNA for the CDR3: TGTGCCACAACCCCAGAGGCGGTGAACACTGAAGCTTTCTTT.

The chain uses TRBV2 and TRBJ1-6, with D uncertain. Germline V gene lookup returns CDR1 SNHLY and CDR2 FYNNEI. CDR3 length: 13 amino acids. Trimming took 6 bases from V and 7 from J, leaving 10 bases between them. The CDR3: CASRGFTNSPLHF. The CDR3 coding sequence is TGTGCCAGCAGGGGCTTTACAAATTCACCCCTCCACTTT. The full variable domain, rest sourced from reference TRBV2 and TRBJ1-6, is EPEVTQTPSHQVTQMGQEVILRCVPISNHLYFYWYRQILGQKVEFLVSFYNNEISEKSEIFDDQFSVERPDGSNFTLKIRSTKLEDSAMYFCASRGFTNSPLHFGNGTRLTVT.